This note documents a single TCR beta chain sequence. Its target is unknown. Sequencing was performed with immunoSEQ multiplex PCR; in TCRdb, only in-frame clones are kept and a portion is missing. The profile shows some 95,000 clones, approximately 90% of them singletons. As to time point: cycle 4 day 1 (C4D1), after 5 to 7 weeks of nivolumab. After autologous stem cell transplantation all patients relapsed, and prior brentuximab vedotin exposure differed between cohorts. Complete response, partial response or progressive disease constituted the best response categories observed. This sample is part of a study of PD-1 blockade in classical Hodgkin lymphoma. Overall study context: Patients were given intravenous nivolumab, 3 mg/kg, every 2 weeks.

This CDR3 has 13 amino acids. V lost 5 bases and J lost 1, with 7 bases in between. Germline V gives CDR1 SGHTA, CDR2 FQGTGA. Study results and limitations: Repertoire difference causes, possibly disease activity or prior therapy, remain undefined. Only CD4+ TCR diversity, not CD8+, had risen significantly by C4D1.

The chain has TRBV7-3 and TRBJ2-3, with D possibly TRBD2 on 5 matching bases. The receptor was isolated from a human donor with classical Hodgkin lymphoma. Sample: peripheral blood mononuclear cells (PBMCs), taken before the fourth cycle of nivolumab. The CDR3: CASSREGTDTQYF. The DNA of the CDR3 is TGTGCCAGCAGCCGGGAAGGCACAGATACGCAGTATTTT.